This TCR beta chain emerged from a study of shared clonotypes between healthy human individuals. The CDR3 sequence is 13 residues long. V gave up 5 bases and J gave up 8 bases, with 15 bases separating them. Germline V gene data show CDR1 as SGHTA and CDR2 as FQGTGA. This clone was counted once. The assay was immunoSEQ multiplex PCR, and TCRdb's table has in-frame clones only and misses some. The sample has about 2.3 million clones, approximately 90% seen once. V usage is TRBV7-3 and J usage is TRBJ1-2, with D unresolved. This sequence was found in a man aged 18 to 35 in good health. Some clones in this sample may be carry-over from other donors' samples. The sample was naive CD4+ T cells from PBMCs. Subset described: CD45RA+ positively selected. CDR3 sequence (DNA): TGTGCCAGCAGCCCAAGGGATGGGGTCGGCTACACCTTC. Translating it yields CASSPRDGVGYTF.